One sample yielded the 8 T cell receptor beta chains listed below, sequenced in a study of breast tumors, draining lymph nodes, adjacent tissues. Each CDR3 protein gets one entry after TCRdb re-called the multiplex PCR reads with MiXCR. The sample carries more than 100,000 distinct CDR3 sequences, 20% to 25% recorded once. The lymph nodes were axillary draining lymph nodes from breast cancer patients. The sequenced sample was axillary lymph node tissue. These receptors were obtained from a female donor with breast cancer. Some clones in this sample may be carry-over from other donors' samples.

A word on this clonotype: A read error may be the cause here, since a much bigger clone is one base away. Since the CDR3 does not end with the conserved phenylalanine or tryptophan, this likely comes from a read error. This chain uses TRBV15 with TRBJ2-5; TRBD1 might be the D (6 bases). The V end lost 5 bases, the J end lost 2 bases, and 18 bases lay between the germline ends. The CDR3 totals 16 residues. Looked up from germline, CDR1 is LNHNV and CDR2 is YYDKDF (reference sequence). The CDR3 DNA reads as TGTGCCACCAGCGGTCGCCGGCACGGACAGCAAGAGACCCAGTACTTA. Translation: CATSGRRHGQQETQYL.

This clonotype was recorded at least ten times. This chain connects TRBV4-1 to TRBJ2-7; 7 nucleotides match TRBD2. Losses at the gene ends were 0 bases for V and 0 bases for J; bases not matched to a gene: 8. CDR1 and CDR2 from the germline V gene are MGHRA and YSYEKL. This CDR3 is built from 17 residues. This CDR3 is CASSQDFSSGNSYEQYF. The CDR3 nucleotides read TGCGCCAGCAGCCAAGACTTCTCGAGCGGGAACTCCTACGAGCAGTACTTC.

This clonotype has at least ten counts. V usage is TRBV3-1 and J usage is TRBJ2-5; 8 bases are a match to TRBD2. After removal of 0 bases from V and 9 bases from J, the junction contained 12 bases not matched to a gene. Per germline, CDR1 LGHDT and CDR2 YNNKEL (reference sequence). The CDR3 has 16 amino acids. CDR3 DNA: TGTGCCAGCAGCCAAGAGGGTTCGAGCGGGAGTGGGGCCCAGTACTTC. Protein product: CASSQEGSSGSGAQYF.

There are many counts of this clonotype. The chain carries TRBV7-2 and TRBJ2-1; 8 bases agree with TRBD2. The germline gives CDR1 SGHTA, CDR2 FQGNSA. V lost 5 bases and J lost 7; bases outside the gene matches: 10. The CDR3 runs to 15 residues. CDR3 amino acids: CASSTVRGRRNEQFF. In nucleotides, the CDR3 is TGTGCCAGCAGCACAGTCCGCGGGAGGAGGAATGAGCAGTTCTTC.

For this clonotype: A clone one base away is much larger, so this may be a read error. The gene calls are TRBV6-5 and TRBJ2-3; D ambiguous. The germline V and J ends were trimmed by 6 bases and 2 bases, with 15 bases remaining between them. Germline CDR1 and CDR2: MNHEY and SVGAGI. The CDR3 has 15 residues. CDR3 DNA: TGTGCCAGCAGCTCCCCTGGAACGCTCACAGATACGCAGTATTTT. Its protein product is CASSSPGTLTDTQYF.

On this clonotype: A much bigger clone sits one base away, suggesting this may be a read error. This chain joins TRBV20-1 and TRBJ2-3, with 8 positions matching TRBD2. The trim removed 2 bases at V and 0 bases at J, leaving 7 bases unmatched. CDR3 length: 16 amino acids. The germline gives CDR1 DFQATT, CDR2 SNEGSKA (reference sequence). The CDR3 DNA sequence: TGCAGTGCTAGACGTAAACTAGCGGCTAGCACAGATACGCAGTATTTT. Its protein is CSARRKLAASTDTQYF.

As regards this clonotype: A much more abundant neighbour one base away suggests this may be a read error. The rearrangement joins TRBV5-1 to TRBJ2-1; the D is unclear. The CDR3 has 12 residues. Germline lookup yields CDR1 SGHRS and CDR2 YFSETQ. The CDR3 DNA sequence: TGCGCCAGCAGCTTGCAATACAATGAGCAGCTCTTC. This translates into CASSLQYNEQLF. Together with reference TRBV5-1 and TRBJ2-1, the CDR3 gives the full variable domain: KAGVTQTPRYLIKTRGQQVTLSCSPISGHRSVSWYQQTPGQGLQFLFEYFSETQRNKGNFPGRFSGRQFSNSRSEMNVSTLELGDSALYLCASSLQYNEQLFGPGTRLTVL.

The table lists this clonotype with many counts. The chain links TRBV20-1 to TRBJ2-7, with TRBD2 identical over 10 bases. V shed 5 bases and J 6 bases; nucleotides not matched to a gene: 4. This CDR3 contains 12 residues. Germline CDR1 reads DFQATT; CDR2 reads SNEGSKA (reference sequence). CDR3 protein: CSAGLAGVEQYF. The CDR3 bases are TGCAGTGCTGGGCTAGCGGGAGTCGAGCAGTACTTC.